The rows below give T cell receptor beta chains drawn from one sample of a study of cytotoxic CD8 clonotypes in ibrutinib-treated CLL. The method was immunoSEQ multiplex PCR; TCRdb's version includes in-frame clones alone and lacks a portion of them. Among about 85,000 clones listed, roughly 77% were seen once. Material: PBMCs, obtained after 12 months of ibrutinib treatment. Receptors were obtained from a human donor with chronic lymphocytic leukemia. CDR3s include the opening cysteine and the closing phenylalanine or tryptophan. Each record gives: V gene, clone size, J gene, D gene, CDR3 DNA, CDR3 protein. D genes are given only for firm matches. For some rows the clone size is stated as once, few or many, or as a class when expanded; others skip it.

v_call: TRBV6-1
clone_size: NA
j_call: TRBJ1-2
d_call: NA
cdr3_nt: TGTGCCAGTAGGGCACGCCAAGGAGGCTATGGCTACACCTTC
cdr3_aa: CASRARQGGYGYTF

v_call: TRBV6-5
clone_size: NA
j_call: TRBJ1-2
d_call: NA
cdr3_nt: TGTGCCAGCAGTGAAGGGGATGGCTACACCTTC
cdr3_aa: CASSEGDGYTF

v_call: TRBV2
clone_size: NA
j_call: TRBJ1-6
d_call: NA
cdr3_nt: TGTGCCAGCAGTGAATGGGGGGCCGCGAGCTCCTATAATTCACCCCTCCACTTT
cdr3_aa: CASSEWGAASSYNSPLHF

v_call: TRBV10-3
clone_size: NA
j_call: TRBJ2-7
d_call: NA
cdr3_nt: TGTGCCATCAGTTCGATTACGGAGGGCGAGCAGTACTTC
cdr3_aa: CAISSITEGEQYF

v_call: TRBV25-1
clone_size: NA
j_call: TRBJ1-1
d_call: TRBD1
cdr3_nt: TGTGCCAGCAGCGAAGGGACAGGGGTTGGCACTGAAGCTTTCTTT
cdr3_aa: CASSEGTGVGTEAFF

v_call: TRBV30
clone_size: NA
j_call: TRBJ1-5
d_call: NA
cdr3_nt: TGTGCCTGGAGTGGGGGAGGACAGCCCCAGCATTTT
cdr3_aa: CAWSGGGQPQHF

v_call: TRBV30
clone_size: NA
j_call: TRBJ2-3
d_call: NA
cdr3_nt: TGTGCCTGGACAGGTAGCACAGATACGCAGTATTTT
cdr3_aa: CAWTGSTDTQYF

v_call: TRBV18
clone_size: NA
j_call: TRBJ1-1
d_call: NA
cdr3_nt: TGTGCCAGCTCACCCCCCCAGGGGACTGAAGCTTTCTTT
cdr3_aa: CASSPPQGTEAFF

v_call: TRBV15
clone_size: NA
j_call: TRBJ1-1
d_call: NA
cdr3_nt: TGTGCCACCAGCAGAGATCAGGGTGAAGCTTTCTTT
cdr3_aa: CATSRDQGEAFF

v_call: TRBV21-1
clone_size: once
j_call: TRBJ1-1
d_call: NA
cdr3_nt: TGTGCCAGCAGCAAAGCGGCCATGGGAGGGGAAGCTTTCTTT
cdr3_aa: CASSKAAMGGEAFF

v_call: TRBV7-3
clone_size: NA
j_call: TRBJ2-5
d_call: TRBD1
cdr3_nt: TGTGCCAGCAGCCCACGACAGGGAGTCGGAGAGACCCAGTACTTC
cdr3_aa: CASSPRQGVGETQYF

v_call: TRBV18
clone_size: NA
j_call: TRBJ2-1
d_call: NA
cdr3_nt: TGTGCCAGCTCACCCCCTGGGGGCGGGAGTTGGAGTCATGAGCAGTTCTTC
cdr3_aa: CASSPPGGGSWSHEQFF

v_call: TRBV11-1
clone_size: NA
j_call: TRBJ2-3
d_call: NA
cdr3_nt: TGTGCCAGCAGCTTAGCGGGCCGACGGACCCGCCCAGATACGCAGTATTTT
cdr3_aa: CASSLAGRRTRPDTQYF

v_call: TRBV13
clone_size: NA
j_call: TRBJ1-6
d_call: NA
cdr3_nt: TGTGCCAGCAGCCCGACCCCGGGACACCTTTCACCCCTCCACTTT
cdr3_aa: CASSPTPGHLSPLHF

v_call: TRBV10-3
clone_size: NA
j_call: TRBJ1-3
d_call: NA
cdr3_nt: TGTGCCATCAGCGACGGGTCAGGAAACACCATATATTTT
cdr3_aa: CAISDGSGNTIYF

v_call: TRBV21-1
clone_size: NA
j_call: TRBJ2-1
d_call: NA
cdr3_nt: TGTGCCAGCAGCCCTGGACTGGGCGGGGTGGGGGATGAGCAGTTCTTC
cdr3_aa: CASSPGLGGVGDEQFF

v_call: TRBV11-2
clone_size: NA
j_call: TRBJ1-2
d_call: NA
cdr3_nt: TGTGCCAGCAGCTTAGAGGGCCGTGGCTACACCTTC
cdr3_aa: CASSLEGRGYTF

v_call: TRBV9
clone_size: NA
j_call: TRBJ2-4
d_call: NA
cdr3_nt: TGTGCCAGCAGCGTAGGGGCCGACCTAGCCAAAAACATTCAGTACTTC
cdr3_aa: CASSVGADLAKNIQYF

v_call: TRBV11-2
clone_size: NA
j_call: TRBJ1-1
d_call: NA
cdr3_nt: TGTGCCAGCAGCCCCCAACAGAGCACTGAAGCTTTCTTT
cdr3_aa: CASSPQQSTEAFF

v_call: TRBV5-5
clone_size: once
j_call: TRBJ1-1
d_call: NA
cdr3_nt: TGTGCCAGCACCCTGGCGTTCGGCCCAAAGAACACTGAAGCTTTCTTT
cdr3_aa: CASTLAFGPKNTEAFF

v_call: TRBV5-1
clone_size: NA
j_call: TRBJ2-3
d_call: NA
cdr3_nt: TGCGCCAGCAGCCCGGAGGGGGATACGCAGTATTTT
cdr3_aa: CASSPEGDTQYF

v_call: TRBV18
clone_size: NA
j_call: TRBJ2-3
d_call: NA
cdr3_nt: TGTGCCAGCTCGGCAACTAGGGCAGATACGCAGTATTTT
cdr3_aa: CASSATRADTQYF

v_call: TRBV27
clone_size: NA
j_call: TRBJ2-2
d_call: NA
cdr3_nt: TGTGCCAGCAGTTTAGGGGGGGGGCGGGTCACCGGGGAGCTGTTTTTT
cdr3_aa: CASSLGGGRVTGELFF

v_call: TRBV5-1
clone_size: NA
j_call: TRBJ2-7
d_call: TRBD1
cdr3_nt: TGCGCCAGCAGCACCGGGACAGGGTCCTACGAGCAGTACTTC
cdr3_aa: CASSTGTGSYEQYF

v_call: TRBV28
clone_size: NA
j_call: TRBJ2-7
d_call: TRBD2
cdr3_nt: TGTGCCAGCAGTTTTCCCCTGGGGACGGGAGGTGGATACGAGCAGTACTTC
cdr3_aa: CASSFPLGTGGGYEQYF

v_call: TRBV7-9
clone_size: NA
j_call: TRBJ2-1
d_call: TRBD1
cdr3_nt: TGTGCCAGCACCACTCCGGGGACAGGGTCCTACAATGAGCAGTTCTTC
cdr3_aa: CASTTPGTGSYNEQFF

v_call: TRBV7-2
clone_size: few
j_call: TRBJ2-5
d_call: NA
cdr3_nt: TGTGCCAGCAGCTTAGGGGTGGAAGAGACCCAGTACTTC
cdr3_aa: CASSLGVEETQYF

v_call: TRBV7-3
clone_size: many
j_call: TRBJ1-6
d_call: NA
cdr3_nt: TGTGCCAGCAGCCCACAGGGTGGGAATTCACCCCTCCACTTT
cdr3_aa: CASSPQGGNSPLHF

v_call: TRBV7-4
clone_size: NA
j_call: TRBJ2-2
d_call: NA
cdr3_nt: TGTGCCAGCCCCGAGCTGTTTTTT
cdr3_aa: CASPELFF

v_call: TRBV5-1
clone_size: NA
j_call: TRBJ1-4
d_call: NA
cdr3_nt: TGCGCCAGCAGCTTGTCGGGGTTGGGCCGAAATGAAAAACTGTTTTTT
cdr3_aa: CASSLSGLGRNEKLFF

v_call: TRBV7-2
clone_size: few
j_call: TRBJ2-2
d_call: NA
cdr3_nt: TGTGCCAGCACTCGAAGTCTGGGCACCGGGGAGCTGTTTTTT
cdr3_aa: CASTRSLGTGELFF